The clone carrying this T cell receptor (beta chain) has more than one count but fewer than ten. The antigen remains unidentified. The study reverse transcribed the entire isolated RNA, so it sequenced expressed TCRB transcripts. TCRdb's copy holds only in-frame clones and misses some; the assay was immunoSEQ multiplex PCR. Here the sample spans some 290,000 clones, roughly an eighth being singletons. The data originate from a study of beta chain features in type 1 diabetes. The length of the CDR3 is 16 residues. V was shortened by 3 bases and J by 0 bases, with 15 bases between the two germline ends. CDR1 is LGHNA, CDR2 YNFKEQ, per germline. Notes on the study in general: All four CD4+ subsets from Type 1 diabetes patients carried moderately but significantly shorter TCRB CDR3s. Healthy donors had naive, central memory and Treg TCRB repertoires that appeared less similar than those seen among patients.

The source is a man aged 25-45 years with type 1 diabetes. V gene TRBV4-2 combines with J gene TRBJ2-7; D unclear. The specimen was naive CD4+ T cells from blood. The CDR3 DNA reads as TGTGCCAGCAGCCAGGAAGCGACGATTAACTCCTACGAGCAGTACTTC. Encoded protein: CASSQEATINSYEQYF.